The 5 T cell receptor beta chains in this list originate from one sample, sequenced in a study of radiotherapy plus CTLA-4 blockade in lung cancer. The data were produced by immunoSEQ multiplex PCR, yet TCRdb's version contains in-frame clones alone and is incomplete. The sample contains 53,000 or so clones, 80% to 90% of which appear only once. This sample comprised peripheral blood, obtained from a patient treated with radiotherapy plus ipilimumab. The receptors were gathered from a human donor with non-small cell lung cancer that progressed on radiotherapy plus ipilimumab. Some clones in this sample may be carry-over from other donors' samples.

This clone was observed a few times. The CDR3 DNA is TGCGCCAGCAGCCAAGCCACAGGGGCGGGGGGCACTGAAGCTTTCTTT. As protein: CASSQATGAGGTEAFF. This rearrangement joins TRBV4-3 to TRBJ1-1, with 7 bases matching TRBD1. The trim removed 1 base at V and 4 bases at J, leaving 9 bases unmatched. CDR1 is LGHNA, CDR2 YSLEER, per germline. This CDR3 is 16 amino acids long.

The chain recombines TRBV13 with TRBJ1-2; D is unresolved. V was pared by 2 bases and J by 6 bases, with 10 bases between. The CDR3 runs to 13 residues. Germline CDR1 and CDR2: PRHDT and FYEKMQ (reference sequence). CDR3 sequence (DNA): TGTGCCAGCAGCTTATCCGAACTGGATGGCTACACCTTC. As protein: CASSLSELDGYTF.

The CDR3: CASGPTGTGGNEQFF. As DNA, the CDR3 is TGTGCTAGTGGACCTACCGGGACAGGGGGGAATGAGCAGTTCTTC. This chain connects TRBV12-5 to TRBJ2-1; 11 positions match TRBD1. V dropped 6 bases and J dropped 7; count of bases not matched to a gene: 8. CDR1 and CDR2 (germline): LGHNT, FRNRAP. The CDR3 covers 15 residues.

The chain recombines TRBV5-1 with TRBJ1-1, with a tentative D call TRBD1 (5 bases). The CDR3 is 15 amino acids. Germline CDR1 reads SGHRS; CDR2 reads YFSETQ. V was trimmed by 5 bases and J by 0 bases, leaving 14 bases between them. In DNA, the CDR3 is TGCGCCAGCAGACTGCTCGACAGTCTGAACACTGAAGCTTTCTTT. Translated, it gives CASRLLDSLNTEAFF.

This clone was counted between two and nine times. The rearrangement uses TRBV7-9 and TRBJ2-5; 8 nucleotides align to TRBD2. Looked up from germline, CDR1 is SEHNR and CDR2 is FQNEAQ (reference sequence). The CDR3 contains 14 residues. The J segment lost 7 bases and the V segment lost 5 bases, leaving 9 bases of the junction unmatched. DNA of the CDR3: TGTGCCAGCAGCAGTACTCCGGGACTAGGGACCCAGTACTTC. This codes for CASSSTPGLGTQYF. The full variable domain, completed using reference TRBV7-9 and TRBJ2-5, is DTGVSQNPRHKITKRGQNVTFRCDPISEHNRLYWYRQTLGQGPEFLTYFQNEAQLEKSRLLSDRFSAERPKGSFSTLEIQRTEQGDSAMYLCASSSTPGLGTQYFGPGTRLLVL.